This TCR beta chain appears in the sequencing data of a study of shared clonotypes between healthy human individuals. This clone was found many times. Its specificity is not known. The conserved closing phenylalanine or tryptophan is absent in this CDR3, likely reflecting a read error. It is unclear where the CDR3 begins or ends on the DNA, so no DNA is shown, and the CDR3 is as TCRdb lists it. General study points: Rarefaction showed that sequencing of sorted subsets was incomplete (despite large depth). It was expected that sequencing depth would affect clonotype sharing among donors. Non-shared clonotypes were found to have lower generation probabilities than the clonotypes that were shared by all four of the sorted-subset donors.

Germline V lookup: CDR1 SNHLY, CDR2 FYNNEI. Including both end residues, the CDR3 is 11 amino acids long. The method was immunoSEQ multiplex PCR; TCRdb's version includes in-frame clones alone and lacks a portion of them. This sample carries around 2.3 million clones, approximately 96% of them seen once, and the ten largest clones take around 0.13%. The chain is built from TRBV2 and TRBJ2-7. This receptor was obtained from a young man in good health. The sample comprised naive CD4+ T cells sorted from blood. The sample's subset: CD45RA+ positively selected. The CDR3 protein is CASSVSLDAGL.